This T cell receptor beta chain was captured in a study of blood T cell repertoires in COVID-19. Allocation to cohorts depended on clinical history reported by the participants. Trimming cost V 9 bases and J 7 bases; bases outside gene matches: 11. The germline V gene encodes CDR1 LNHDA and CDR2 SQIVND (reference sequence). This CDR3 is built from 14 residues. Data came from immunoSEQ multiplex PCR; TCRdb stores just in-frame clones and leaves some out. Of roughly 280,000 clones listed, under 95% were seen once; the top ten hold roughly 2.9%. This clonotype originated in a man in his forties who had been exposed to COVID-19. Input material: PBMCs or T cells enriched from blood (not recorded which). This chain connects TRBV19 to TRBJ1-5; 8 bases align to TRBD1. The CDR3 DNA reads as TGTGCCAGCGCGAGACAGGGGAATTTGCAGCCCCAGCATTTT. Its protein product is CASARQGNLQPQHF.